This T cell receptor (beta chain) was documented in a study of T cells in localized non-small cell lung cancer. Overall study results and limits: A median of about 52 clones ranked among the top 100 in tumor appeared in adjacent lung.

The assay was immunoSEQ multiplex PCR, and TCRdb's table has in-frame clones only and misses some. The sample records tens of thousands of clones, approximately 84% being singletons. This CDR3 has 16 residues. V was shortened by 5 bases and J by 2 bases, with 15 bases between the two germline ends. Germline V gives CDR1 MNHNS, CDR2 SASEGT. As for this clone: Its antigen is currently unknown.

The chain couples TRBV6-1 to TRBJ1-4; D perhaps matches TRBD1 (6 bases). The receptor's source is a man between 35 and 75 years old with stage I lung adenocarcinoma. The material sequenced was peripheral blood, taken before any cancer treatment. The CDR3 DNA follows: TGTGCCAGCAGTAAAGTCCAGGGGATTACTAATGAAAAACTGTTTTTT. This sequence encodes CASSKVQGITNEKLFF.